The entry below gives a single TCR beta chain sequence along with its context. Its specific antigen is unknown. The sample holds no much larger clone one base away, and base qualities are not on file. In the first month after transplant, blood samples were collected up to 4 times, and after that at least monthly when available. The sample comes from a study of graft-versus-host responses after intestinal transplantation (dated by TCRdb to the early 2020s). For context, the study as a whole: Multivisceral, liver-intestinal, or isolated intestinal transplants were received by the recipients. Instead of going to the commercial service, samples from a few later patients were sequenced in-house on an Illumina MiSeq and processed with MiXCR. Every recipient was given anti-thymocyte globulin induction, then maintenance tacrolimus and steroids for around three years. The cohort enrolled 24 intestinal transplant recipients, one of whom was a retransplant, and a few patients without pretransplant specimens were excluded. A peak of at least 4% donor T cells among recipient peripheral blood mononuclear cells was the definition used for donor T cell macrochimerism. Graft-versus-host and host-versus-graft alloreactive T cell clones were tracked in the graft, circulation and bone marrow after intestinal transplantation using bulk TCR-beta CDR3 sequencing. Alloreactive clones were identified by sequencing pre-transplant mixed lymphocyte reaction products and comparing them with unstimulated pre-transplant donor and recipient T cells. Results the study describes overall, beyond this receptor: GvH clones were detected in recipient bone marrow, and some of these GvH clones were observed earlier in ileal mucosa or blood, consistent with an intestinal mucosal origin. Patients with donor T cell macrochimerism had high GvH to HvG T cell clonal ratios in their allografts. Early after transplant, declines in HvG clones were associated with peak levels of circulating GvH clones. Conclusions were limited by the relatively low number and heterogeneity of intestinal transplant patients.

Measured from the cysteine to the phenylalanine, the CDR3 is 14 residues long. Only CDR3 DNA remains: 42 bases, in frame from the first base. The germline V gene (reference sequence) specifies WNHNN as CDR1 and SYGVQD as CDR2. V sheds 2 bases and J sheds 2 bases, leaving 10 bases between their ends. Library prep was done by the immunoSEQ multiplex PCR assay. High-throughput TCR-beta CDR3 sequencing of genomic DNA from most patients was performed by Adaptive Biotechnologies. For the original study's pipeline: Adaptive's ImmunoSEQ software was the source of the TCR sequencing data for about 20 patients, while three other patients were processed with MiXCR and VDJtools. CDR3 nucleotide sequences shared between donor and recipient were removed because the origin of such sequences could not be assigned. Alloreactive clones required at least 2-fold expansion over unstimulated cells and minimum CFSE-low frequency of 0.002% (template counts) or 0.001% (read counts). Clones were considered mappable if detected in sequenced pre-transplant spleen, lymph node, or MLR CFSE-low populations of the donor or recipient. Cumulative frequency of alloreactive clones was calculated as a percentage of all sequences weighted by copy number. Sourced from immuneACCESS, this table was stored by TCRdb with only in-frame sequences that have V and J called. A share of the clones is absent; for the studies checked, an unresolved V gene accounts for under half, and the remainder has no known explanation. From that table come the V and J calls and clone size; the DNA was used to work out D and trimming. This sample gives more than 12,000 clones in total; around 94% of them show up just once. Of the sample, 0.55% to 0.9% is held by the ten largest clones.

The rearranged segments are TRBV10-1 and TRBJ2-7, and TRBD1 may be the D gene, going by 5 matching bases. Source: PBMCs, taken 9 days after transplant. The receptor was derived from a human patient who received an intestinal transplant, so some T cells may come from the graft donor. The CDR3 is CASSEIDSPYEQYF. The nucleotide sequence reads TGCGCCAGCAGTGAGATCGACAGCCCCTACGAGCAGTACTTC.